The 27 T cell receptor beta chains below were found in one sample sequenced in a study of response to subunit inactivated influenza vaccine. TCRdb reprocessed the RT-PCR reads via MiXCR and lists one record per CDR3 protein. The sample has approximately 290,000 distinct CDR3 sequences, about 20% seen once; the top ten hold about a tenth. Here the sequenced sample was PBMCs from blood, taken 21 months after vaccination. Receptors originate from a man in his fifties or sixties who received an inactivated influenza vaccine.

This chain joins TRBV5-1 and TRBJ2-1; TRBD2 is a possible D gene (7 bases). With 0 bases removed from V and 9 bases from J, the gap between germline ends came to 16 bases. The CDR3 runs to 15 residues. CDR1 and CDR2 (germline): SGHRS, YFSETQ. CDR3 coding DNA: TGCGCCAGCAGCTTGGGTGCCGGGGGGCCAGTTGAGCAGTTCTTC. Translation gives CASSLGAGGPVEQFF.

This clonotype has only a few counts. V gene TRBV20-1 combines with J gene TRBJ1-2; D ambiguous. Between the trimmed V and J ends, which lost 0 bases and 7 bases, there was a span of 18 bases. The length of the CDR3 is 15 residues. Per germline, CDR1 DFQATT and CDR2 SNEGSKA (reference sequence). The CDR3 DNA sequence: TGCAGTGCTAGAGACCGTCAGGACCAAGTGGGTGGCTACACCTTC. This translates into CSARDRQDQVGGYTF.

The V and J genes are TRBV28 and TRBJ1-4; a possible D gene is TRBD1 (5 bases). V was clipped by 7 bases and J by 0 bases, with 6 bases between them. This CDR3 region has 13 residues. The germline V gene encodes CDR1 MDHEN and CDR2 SYDVKM. The chain's CDR3 is CASTGTTNEKLFF. CDR3 nucleotide sequence: TGTGCCAGCACAGGGACAACTAATGAAAAACTGTTTTTT.

There are a few counts of this clonotype. This rearrangement joins TRBV11-2 to TRBJ1-1; TRBD1 aligns across 7 bases. Germline lookup yields CDR1 SGHAT and CDR2 FQNNGV. The CDR3 sequence is 14 residues long. J gave up 1 base and V 5 bases, and 4 bases lay outside the gene matches. The CDR3 region has the DNA TGTGCCAGCAGCATCGGACAGGAGAACACTGAAGCTTTCTTT. It codes for CASSIGQENTEAFF. The full variable domain, rest sourced from reference TRBV11-2 and TRBJ1-1, is EAGVAQSPRYKIIEKRQSVAFWCNPISGHATLYWYQQILGQGPKLLIQFQNNGVVDDSQLPKDRFSAERLKGVDSTLKIQPAKLEDSAVYLCASSIGQENTEAFFGQGTRLTVV.

This clonotype was detected only a few times. DNA for the CDR3: TGTGCCAGCAGCTTATATGAGGGAGGGGTGAACACTGAAGCTTTCTTT. Translated, it gives CASSLYEGGVNTEAFF. This chain uses TRBV11-3 with TRBJ1-1; weak D call: TRBD1 (5 bases). The V gene lost 2 bases and the J gene lost 0 bases, with 13 bases spanning the gap. This CDR3 spans 16 amino acids. Per germline, CDR1 SGHNT and CDR2 YENEEA.

The chain uses TRBV2 and TRBJ1-1; TRBD1 matches at 8 bases. Losses at the gene ends were 6 bases for V and 5 bases for J; bases not matched to a gene: 11. The CDR3 extends over 15 amino acids. Germline loops: CDR1 SNHLY, CDR2 FYNNEI. This CDR3 is CASRVDRVGGTEAFF. The CDR3, as DNA: TGTGCCAGCAGGGTGGACAGGGTCGGGGGAACTGAAGCTTTCTTT.

The V call is TRBV20-1, the J call TRBJ2-7; 11 bases are shared with TRBD1. The CDR3 spans 15 residues. Germline-derived CDR1 and CDR2 are DFQATT and SNEGSKA (reference sequence). Trimming took 5 bases from V and 3 from J; bases not matched to a gene: 9. The CDR3 reads CSAHARDRGFYEQYF. As DNA, the CDR3 is TGCAGTGCTCATGCCAGGGACAGGGGGTTCTACGAGCAGTACTTC.

This clonotype was recorded a few times. This chain connects TRBV3-1 to TRBJ1-4, with 7 bases fitting TRBD1. The CDR3 has 14 residues. Germline V lookup: CDR1 LGHDT, CDR2 YNNKEL (reference sequence). V lost 5 bases, J lost 6 bases, and 6 bases stayed unmatched. The CDR3 here is CASSTGDRDEKLFF. CDR3 coding DNA: TGTGCCAGCAGCACCGGTGACAGGGATGAAAAACTGTTTTTT.

The CDR3 DNA reads as TGTGCCAGCAGCTTAGCTCTAGCGGGAGGAATCTTAACCTCCTACAATGAGCAGTTCTTC. Protein: CASSLALAGGILTSYNEQFF. The chain recombines TRBV11-1 with TRBJ2-1, with 11 bases identical to TRBD2. CDR1 is SGHAT, CDR2 FQDESV, per germline (reference sequence). Trimming cost V 0 bases and J 0 bases; bases outside gene matches: 10. This CDR3 is 20 amino acids long.

The CDR3, as DNA: TGTGCCAGCAGCTTACAACGGCAGGTGAACACTGAAGCTTTCTTT. It specifies CASSLQRQVNTEAFF. The chain is built from TRBV5-6 and TRBJ1-1; D uncertain. The V gene lost 2 bases and the J gene lost 0 bases, with 11 bases spanning the gap. Germline V gene sequence: CDR1 SGHDT, CDR2 YYEEEE. The CDR3 length is 15 residues.

This chain links TRBV20-1 with TRBJ2-1, with no clear D. Germline assignment: CDR1 DFQATT and CDR2 SNEGSKA (reference sequence). The V end was cut by 2 bases, the J end by 4 bases, with 6 bases between. This CDR3 is built from 12 residues. Here the CDR3 DNA reads TGCAGTGCTAGATCCGGATACAATGAGCAGTTCTTC. Its protein is CSARSGYNEQFF.

The V and J genes are TRBV7-8 and TRBJ1-2; D is undetermined. This CDR3 region has 14 residues. Germline CDR1 reads SGHVS; CDR2 reads FQNEAQ. Trimming took 1 base from V and 4 from J, leaving 10 bases between them. The CDR3 loop is CASSLEGIPYGYTF. CDR3 in DNA: TGTGCCAGCAGCTTAGAAGGGATCCCCTATGGCTACACCTTC.

This clonotype has a handful of counts. V is TRBV6-1 and J is TRBJ1-3; TRBD1 might be the D (5 bases). Germline V gives CDR1 MNHNS, CDR2 SASEGT. With 6 bases removed from V and 4 bases from J, the gap between germline ends came to 16 bases. The CDR3 runs to 15 residues. CDR3 in DNA: TGTGCCAGCAGGGAACTGTGGGGGTCCGGAAACACCATATATTTT. Residues: CASRELWGSGNTIYF.

This chain links TRBV7-9 with TRBJ1-2; TRBD1 is a possible D gene (5 bases). Per the germline V gene, CDR1 is SEHNR and CDR2 is FQNEAQ (reference sequence). The V end lost 5 bases, the J end lost 3 bases, and 19 bases lay between the germline ends. The CDR3 is made up of 16 amino acids. The CDR3 DNA follows: TGTGCCAGCAGCACAAGCGACAGAGGAGTACACTATGGCTACACCTTC. Protein: CASSTSDRGVHYGYTF.

This clonotype turned up a few times. The genes are TRBV5-5 and TRBJ1-4; a possible D gene is TRBD1 (5 bases). From germline, CDR1 is SGHKS and CDR2 YYEKEE (reference sequence). Between the trimmed V and J ends, which lost 6 bases and 8 bases, there was a span of 17 bases. The CDR3 covers 14 residues. The CDR3 DNA is TGTGCCAGCACAAAGACGGGGGGGGAAGAAAAACTGTTTTTT. Its translation: CASTKTGGEEKLFF.

This clonotype was seen a few times. The V gene is TRBV7-9, the J gene TRBJ1-2; D is ambiguous. The CDR3 is made up of 13 amino acids. V was pared by 5 bases and J by 8 bases, with 15 bases between. Germline lookup yields CDR1 SEHNR and CDR2 FQNEAQ (reference sequence). CDR3 region: CASSAILGTGYTF. CDR3 DNA sequence: TGTGCCAGCAGCGCCATTCTGGGCACCGGCTACACCTTC.

This clonotype showed up many times. The genes are TRBV12-3 or TRBV12-4 and TRBJ2-3; possibly TRBD1 for D (5 bases). The CDR3 extends over 15 amino acids. The V and J ends lost 8 bases and 3 bases respectively, with 18 bases between them. Here the CDR3 reads CASSPGRVRTDTQYF. The CDR3 DNA reads TGTGCCAGCTCCCCCGGCAGGGTTCGTACAGATACGCAGTATTTT.

This clonotype was found a few times. The chain links TRBV9 to TRBJ2-5, with TRBD2 matching over 8 bases. Germline CDR1 reads SGDLS; CDR2 reads YYNGEE. This CDR3 region has 14 residues. V shed 3 bases and J 5 bases; nucleotides not matched to a gene: 6. The CDR3 region has the DNA TGTGCCAGCAGCGGACGGGGGGGATGGGAGACCCAGTACTTC. Translated: CASSGRGGWETQYF.

This sequence joins TRBV29-1 and TRBJ1-1; D unclear. There are 12 residues in the CDR3. The V and J ends lost 7 bases and 3 bases respectively, with 12 bases between them. Germline values: CDR1 SQVTM, CDR2 ANQGSEA. The CDR3 region has the DNA TGCAGCGCCGTCGGGCTACACACTGAAGCTTTCTTT. It specifies CSAVGLHTEAFF.

Many counts were recorded for this clonotype. The chain recombines TRBV7-2 with TRBJ1-4; D is unresolved. The V and J ends lost 8 bases and 0 bases respectively, with 10 bases between them. This CDR3 comprises 14 residues. CDR1 and CDR2 (germline): SGHTA, FQGNSA. For the CDR3, the DNA is TGTGCCAGCGCGCCCATGGCAACTAATGAAAAACTGTTTTTT. Its translation: CASAPMATNEKLFF.

In its sample, this clonotype was seen a few times. This sequence joins TRBV12-3 or TRBV12-4 and TRBJ1-2; 7 bases are shared with TRBD1. The CDR3 is 15 residues long. V dropped 4 bases and J dropped 3; count of bases not matched to a gene: 8. The CDR3 here is CASSSLLRGDYGYTF. CDR3 nucleotides: TGTGCCAGCAGTTCCCTCCTCAGGGGGGACTATGGCTACACCTTC.

In this sample, this clonotype turned up many times. V usage is TRBV11-2 and J usage is TRBJ1-1; no definite D call. Looked up from germline, CDR1 is SGHAT and CDR2 is FQNNGV. CDR3 length: 13 residues. V lost 0 bases, J lost 11 bases, and 13 bases lay in between. The chain's CDR3 is CASSLDLTRGAFF. CDR3 nucleotide sequence: TGTGCCAGCAGCTTAGATCTGACAAGAGGTGCTTTCTTT.

The rearrangement joins TRBV2 to TRBJ2-3; the D gene is possibly TRBD2 (5 bases). The V and J ends lost 5 bases and 2 bases respectively, with 8 bases between them. The CDR3 extends over 13 amino acids. Germline V gene data show CDR1 as SNHLY and CDR2 as FYNNEI. The CDR3 DNA follows: TGTGCCAGCAGTAGAGGGCCCACAGATACGCAGTATTTT. It translates to CASSRGPTDTQYF. Filled out from reference TRBV2 and TRBJ2-3, the complete variable domain reads EPEVTQTPSHQVTQMGQEVILRCVPISNHLYFYWYRQILGQKVEFLVSFYNNEISEKSEIFDDQFSVERPDGSNFTLKIRSTKLEDSAMYFCASSRGPTDTQYFGPGTRLTVL.

J is TRBJ1-3 and V is TRBV4-2; D ambiguous. This CDR3 is built from 13 residues. The V and J ends lost 0 bases and 7 bases respectively, with 7 bases between them. Germline lookup yields CDR1 LGHNA and CDR2 YNFKEQ. The CDR3 is CASSQEWQNTIYF. CDR3 DNA sequence: TGTGCCAGCAGCCAAGAATGGCAGAACACCATATATTTT.

This clonotype has a handful of counts. The chain carries TRBV20-1 and TRBJ1-5; the match to TRBD1 covers 9 bases. CDR1 and CDR2 (germline): DFQATT, SNEGSKA (reference sequence). J gave up 0 bases and V 6 bases, and 18 bases lay outside the gene matches. The CDR3 totals 19 residues. CDR3 region: CSAEQGASRRQVSNQPQHF. CDR3 DNA sequence: TGCAGTGCCGAACAGGGGGCGTCTCGCCGACAGGTTAGCAATCAGCCCCAGCATTTT.

This clonotype was seen only a few times. The chain employs TRBV7-6 and TRBJ1-6; D is possibly TRBD1 (6 bases). Germline CDR1 is SGHVS and CDR2 is FNYEAQ. With 5 bases removed from V and 7 bases from J, the gap between germline ends came to 18 bases. The CDR3 spans 16 residues. The CDR3 nucleotides are TGTGCCAGCAGCCCGCTGCCCAGGGGTGGAAATTCACCCCTCCACTTT. It yields the protein CASSPLPRGGNSPLHF.

The table lists this clonotype with many counts. This chain links TRBV5-1 with TRBJ1-2; maybe TRBD1 (5 bases). This CDR3 contains 17 residues. Trimming left V 0 bases short and J 2 bases short, with 17 bases between. Germline V gives CDR1 SGHRS, CDR2 YFSETQ. For the CDR3, the DNA is TGCGCCAGCAGCTTGGTCCCCACCGGTCAGGGAAACTATGGCTACACCTTC. Residues: CASSLVPTGQGNYGYTF.